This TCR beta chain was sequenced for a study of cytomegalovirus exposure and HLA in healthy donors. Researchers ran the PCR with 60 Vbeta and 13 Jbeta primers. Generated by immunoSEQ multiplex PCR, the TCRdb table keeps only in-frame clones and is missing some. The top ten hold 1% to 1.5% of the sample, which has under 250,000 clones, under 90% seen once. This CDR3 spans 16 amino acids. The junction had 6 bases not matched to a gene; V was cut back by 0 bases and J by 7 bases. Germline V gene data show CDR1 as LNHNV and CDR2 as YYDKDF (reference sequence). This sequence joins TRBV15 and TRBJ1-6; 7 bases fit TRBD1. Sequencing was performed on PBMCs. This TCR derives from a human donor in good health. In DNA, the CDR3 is TGTGCCACCAGCAGAGATTTGCCAGGGGGAAATTCACCCCTCCACTTT. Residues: CATSRDLPGGNSPLHF.